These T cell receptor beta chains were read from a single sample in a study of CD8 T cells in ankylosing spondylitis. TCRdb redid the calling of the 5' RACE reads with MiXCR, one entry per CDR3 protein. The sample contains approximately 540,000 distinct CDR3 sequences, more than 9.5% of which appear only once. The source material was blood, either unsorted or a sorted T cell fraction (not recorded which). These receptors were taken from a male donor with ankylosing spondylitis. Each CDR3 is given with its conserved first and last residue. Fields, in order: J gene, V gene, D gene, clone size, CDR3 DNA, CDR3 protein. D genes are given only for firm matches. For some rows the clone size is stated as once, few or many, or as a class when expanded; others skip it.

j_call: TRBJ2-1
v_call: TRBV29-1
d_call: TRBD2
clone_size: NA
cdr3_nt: TGCAGCATATTTGGGACTAGCGAGTTTTACAATGAGCAGTTCTTC
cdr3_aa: CSIFGTSEFYNEQFF

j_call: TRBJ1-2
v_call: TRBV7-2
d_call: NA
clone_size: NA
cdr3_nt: TGTGCCAGCAGCCTCGCGGGACCCCAAGCTGGCTACACCTTC
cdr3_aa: CASSLAGPQAGYTF

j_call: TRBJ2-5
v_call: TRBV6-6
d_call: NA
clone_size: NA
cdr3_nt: TGTGCCAGCAGTGGCCAAACCCAAGAGACCCAGTACTTC
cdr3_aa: CASSGQTQETQYF

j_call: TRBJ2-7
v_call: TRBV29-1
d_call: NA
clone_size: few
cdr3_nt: TGCAGCGTTGGAGCCGCAGCCTACGAGCAGTACTTC
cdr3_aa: CSVGAAAYEQYF

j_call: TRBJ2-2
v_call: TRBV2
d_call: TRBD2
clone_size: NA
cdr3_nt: TGTGCCAGCAGTGATTGGCTAGCGGGAGCCACCGGGGAGCTGTTTTTT
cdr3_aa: CASSDWLAGATGELFF

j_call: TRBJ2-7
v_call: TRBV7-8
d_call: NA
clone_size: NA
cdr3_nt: TGTGCCAGCACCCACCGGGACTCCTCCTACGAGCAGTACTTC
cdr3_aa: CASTHRDSSYEQYF

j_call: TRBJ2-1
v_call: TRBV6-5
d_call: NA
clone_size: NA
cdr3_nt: TGTGCCAGCAGGTATCACTTAGGGGGGAACGAGAATGAGCAGTTCTTC
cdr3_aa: CASRYHLGGNENEQFF

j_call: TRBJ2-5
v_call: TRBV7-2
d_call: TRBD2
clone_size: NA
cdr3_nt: TGTGCCAGCAGCTGGGGGGGGAGGCAAGAGACCCAGTACTTC
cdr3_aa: CASSWGGRQETQYF

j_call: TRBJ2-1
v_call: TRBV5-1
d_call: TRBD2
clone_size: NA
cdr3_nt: TGCGCCAGCAGCCGGGGACTAGCGGGAGGAATTGAGCAGTTCTTC
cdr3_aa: CASSRGLAGGIEQFF

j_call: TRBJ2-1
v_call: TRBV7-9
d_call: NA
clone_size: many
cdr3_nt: TGTGCCAGCAGCTTATCCAGAGATGAGCAGTTCTTC
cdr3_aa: CASSLSRDEQFF

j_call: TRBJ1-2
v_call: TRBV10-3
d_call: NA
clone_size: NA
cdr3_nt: TGTGCCATCAGTGAGACCTGGACAGTCCCCTACGACTATGGCTACACCTTC
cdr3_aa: CAISETWTVPYDYGYTF

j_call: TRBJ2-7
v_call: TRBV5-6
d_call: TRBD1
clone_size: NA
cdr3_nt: TGTGCCAGCAGCCGGGACAGGGACACCGAGCAGTACTTC
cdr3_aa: CASSRDRDTEQYF

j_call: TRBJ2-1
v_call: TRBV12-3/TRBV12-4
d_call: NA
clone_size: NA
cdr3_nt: TGTGCCAGCAGTTTAGTTGAGGACAATGAGCAGTTCTTC
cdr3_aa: CASSLVEDNEQFF

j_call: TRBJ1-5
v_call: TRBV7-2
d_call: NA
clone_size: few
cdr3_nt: TGTGCCAGCAGCTTCGCCCGGGGAGGCCAGCCCCAGCATTTT
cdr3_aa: CASSFARGGQPQHF

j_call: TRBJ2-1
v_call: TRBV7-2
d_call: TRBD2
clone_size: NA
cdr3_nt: TGTGCCAGCAGCTTAAGCGGGAGGGCTATGTATGAGCAGTTCTTC
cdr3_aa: CASSLSGRAMYEQFF

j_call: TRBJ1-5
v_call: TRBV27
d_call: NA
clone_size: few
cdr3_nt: TGTGCCAGCAGTTTCTACGGCCAAGCCCAGCATTTT
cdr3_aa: CASSFYGQAQHF

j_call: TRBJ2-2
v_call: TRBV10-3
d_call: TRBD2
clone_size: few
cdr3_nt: TGTGCCATCATGGCTAGCGGGATGACCGGGGAGCTGTTTTTT
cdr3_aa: CAIMASGMTGELFF

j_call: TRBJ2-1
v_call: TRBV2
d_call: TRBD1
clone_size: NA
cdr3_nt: TGTGCCAGCAACTCGCCCCCAGGGCAGGGGGCGTACAATGAGCAGTTCTTC
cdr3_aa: CASNSPPGQGAYNEQFF

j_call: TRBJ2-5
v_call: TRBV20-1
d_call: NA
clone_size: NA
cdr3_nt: TGCAGTGCTAGAGATCGAGGGGGCCAAGAGACCCAGTACTTC
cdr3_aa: CSARDRGGQETQYF

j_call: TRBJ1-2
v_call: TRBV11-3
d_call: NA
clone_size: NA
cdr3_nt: TGTGCCAGCAGCTTCGACCTCCATGACTATGGCTACACCTTC
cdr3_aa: CASSFDLHDYGYTF

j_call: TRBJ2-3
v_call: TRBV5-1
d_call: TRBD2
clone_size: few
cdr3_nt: TGCGCCAGCAGCTCTGGAGTAAGCGGGAGAACAGATACGCAGTATTTT
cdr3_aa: CASSSGVSGRTDTQYF

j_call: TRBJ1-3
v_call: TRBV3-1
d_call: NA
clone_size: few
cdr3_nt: TGTGCCAGCAGCCAGCCGGGCAGGAGGCATAACGGCGGAAACACCATATATTTT
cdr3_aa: CASSQPGRRHNGGNTIYF

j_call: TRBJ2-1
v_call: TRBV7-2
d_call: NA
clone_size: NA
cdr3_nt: TGTGCCAGCAGCCCCCCCGGGTATCGCAATGAGCAGTTCTTC
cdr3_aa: CASSPPGYRNEQFF

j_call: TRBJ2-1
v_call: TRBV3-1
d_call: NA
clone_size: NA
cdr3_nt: TGTGCCAGCAGCCAAGGGCCCCTCCCGGGACTGGGGCAGTTCTTC
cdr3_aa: CASSQGPLPGLGQFF

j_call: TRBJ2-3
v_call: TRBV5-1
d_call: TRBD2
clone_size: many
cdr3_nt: TGCGCCAGCAGCCCCATGGGTAAGCGGGAGTCAGATACGCAGTATTTT
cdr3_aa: CASSPMGKRESDTQYF

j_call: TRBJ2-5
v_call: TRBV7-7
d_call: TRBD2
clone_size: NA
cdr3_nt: TGTGCCAGCAGCTTAGGGCTAGCGGAGGGCCAAGAGACCCAGTACTTC
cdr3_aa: CASSLGLAEGQETQYF